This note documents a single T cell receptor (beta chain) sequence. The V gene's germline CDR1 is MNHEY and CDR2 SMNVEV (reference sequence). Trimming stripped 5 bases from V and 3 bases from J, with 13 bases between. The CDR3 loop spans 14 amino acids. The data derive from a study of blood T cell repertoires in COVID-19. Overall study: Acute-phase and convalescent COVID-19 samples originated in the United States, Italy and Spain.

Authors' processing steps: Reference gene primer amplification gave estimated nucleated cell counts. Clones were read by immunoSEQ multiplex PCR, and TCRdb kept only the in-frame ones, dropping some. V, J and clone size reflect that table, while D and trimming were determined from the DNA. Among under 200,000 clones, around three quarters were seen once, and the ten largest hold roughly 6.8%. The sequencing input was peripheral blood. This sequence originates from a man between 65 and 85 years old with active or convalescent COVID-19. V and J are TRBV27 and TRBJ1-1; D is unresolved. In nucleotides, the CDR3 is TGTGCCAGCAGTCCAGGCGACCAGGACACTGAAGCTTTCTTT. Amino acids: CASSPGDQDTEAFF.